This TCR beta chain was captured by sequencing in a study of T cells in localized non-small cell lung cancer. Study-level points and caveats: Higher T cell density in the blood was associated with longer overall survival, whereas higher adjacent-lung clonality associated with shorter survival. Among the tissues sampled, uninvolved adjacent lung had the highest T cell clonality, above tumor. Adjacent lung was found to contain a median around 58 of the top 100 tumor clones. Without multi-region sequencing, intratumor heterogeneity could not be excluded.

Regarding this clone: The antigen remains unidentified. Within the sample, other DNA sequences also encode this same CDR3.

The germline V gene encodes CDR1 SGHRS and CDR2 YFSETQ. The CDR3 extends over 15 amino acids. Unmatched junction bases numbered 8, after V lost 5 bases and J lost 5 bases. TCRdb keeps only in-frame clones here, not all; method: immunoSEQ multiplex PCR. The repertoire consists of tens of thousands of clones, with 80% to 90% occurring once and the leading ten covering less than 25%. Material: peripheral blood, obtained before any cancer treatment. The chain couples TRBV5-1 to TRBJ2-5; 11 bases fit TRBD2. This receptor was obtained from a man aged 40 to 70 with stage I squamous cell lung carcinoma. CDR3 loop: CASSYTIAGGETQYF. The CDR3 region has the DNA TGCGCCAGCAGTTACACGATAGCGGGAGGGGAGACCCAGTACTTC.